One and the same sample provided the 32 T cell receptor beta chains below, sequenced in a study of cytomegalovirus exposure and HLA in healthy donors. PCR was performed using 60 Vbeta and 13 Jbeta primers. TCRdb's copy holds only in-frame clones and misses some; the assay was immunoSEQ multiplex PCR. The sample contains some 200,000 clones, 75% to 85% of which appear only once. The sequenced sample was PBMCs. The receptors stem from a girl aged 5-17 years in good health and CMV-seropositive.

This chain connects TRBV2 to TRBJ2-3; D possibly corresponds to TRBD2 (6 bases). The CDR3 loop spans 15 amino acids. The germline CDR1 and CDR2 sequences are SNHLY and FYNNEI. The V and J ends lost 6 bases and 0 bases respectively, with 13 bases between them. In nucleotides, the CDR3 is TGTGCCAGCAGGCTAGGGAGGCCAAGCACAGATACGCAGTATTTT. Encoded protein: CASRLGRPSTDTQYF. The variable domain in full, completed from reference TRBV2 and TRBJ2-3, reads EPEVTQTPSHQVTQMGQEVILRCVPISNHLYFYWYRQILGQKVEFLVSFYNNEISEKSEIFDDQFSVERPDGSNFTLKIRSTKLEDSAMYFCASRLGRPSTDTQYFGPGTRLTVL.

The CDR3: CAWSVYSGEKLFF. The CDR3, as DNA: TGTGCCTGGAGTGTATACAGCGGGGAAAAACTGTTTTTT. V is TRBV30 and J is TRBJ1-4; D gene ambiguous. The germline V gene encodes CDR1 GTSNPN and CDR2 SVGIG (reference sequence). The CDR3 has 13 residues. Trimming took off 0 bases at V and 8 bases at J, with 10 bases between the two ends.

The V gene is TRBV4-1, the J gene TRBJ1-3; 8 nucleotides line up with TRBD1. After removal of 0 bases from V and 4 bases from J, the junction contained 2 bases not matched to a gene. Germline values: CDR1 MGHRA, CDR2 YSYEKL. This CDR3 is built from 15 residues. DNA for the CDR3: TGCGCCAGCAGCCAAGAACAGGGGGTCGGAAACACCATATATTTT. This sequence encodes CASSQEQGVGNTIYF.

The CDR3 loop is CASSVAGLDTSTDTQYF. The CDR3 DNA is TGTGCCAGCAGTGTGGCTGGGCTCGACACTAGCACAGATACGCAGTATTTT. The rearrangement links TRBV11-3 to TRBJ2-3; D remains unclear. Per germline, CDR1 SGHNT and CDR2 YENEEA. This CDR3 region has 17 residues. Trimming left V 6 bases short and J 0 bases short, with 19 bases between.

The chain recombines TRBV6-5 with TRBJ2-1; 11 nucleotides match TRBD1. Trimming cost V 6 bases and J 5 bases; bases outside gene matches: 6. Germline CDR1 MNHEY, CDR2 SVGAGI. The CDR3 sequence is 15 residues long. CDR3 loop: CASRPGTGGNNEQFF. CDR3 in DNA: TGTGCCAGCAGACCCGGGACAGGGGGAAACAATGAGCAGTTCTTC.

This sequence joins TRBV5-6 and TRBJ2-2, with D maybe TRBD1 (6 bases). Trimming took 0 bases from V and 5 from J, leaving 14 bases between them. Germline V CDR1 and CDR2: SGHDT, YYEEEE. The CDR3 is 16 amino acids. CDR3 sequence reads: CASSLGVGASTGELFF. CDR3 nucleotides: TGTGCCAGCAGCTTGGGTGTGGGGGCCAGTACCGGGGAGCTGTTTTTT.

This sequence joins TRBV2 and TRBJ2-7, with 10 nucleotides matching TRBD1. The germline V gene has CDR1 SNHLY and CDR2 FYNNEI. V was pared by 5 bases and J by 4 bases, with 5 bases of the junction left unmatched. The CDR3 contains 14 residues. The CDR3 nucleotides read TGTGCCAGCAGTCGACAGGGGGCGGGTTACGAGCAGTACTTC. Translation: CASSRQGAGYEQYF. Based on the CDR3 plus reference TRBV2 and TRBJ2-7, the full variable domain is EPEVTQTPSHQVTQMGQEVILRCVPISNHLYFYWYRQILGQKVEFLVSFYNNEISEKSEIFDDQFSVERPDGSNFTLKIRSTKLEDSAMYFCASSRQGAGYEQYFGPGTRLTVT.

This chain joins TRBV19 and TRBJ2-7; D may be TRBD1 (5 bases). The CDR3 runs 14 residues. CDR1 and CDR2 from the germline V gene are LNHDA and SQIVND (reference sequence). V was trimmed by 4 bases and J by 1 base, leaving 11 bases between them. CDR3 loop: CASSTTDRSYEQYF. CDR3 nucleotide sequence: TGTGCCAGTAGTACCACAGACAGATCCTACGAGCAGTACTTC.

The V call is TRBV27, the J call TRBJ1-2; 7 nucleotides line up with TRBD1. The CDR3 is 16 residues long. Germline CDR1 reads MNHEY; CDR2 reads SMNVEV (reference sequence). V gave up 3 bases and J gave up 4 bases; unmatched junction bases: 11. CDR3 coding DNA: TGTGCCAGCAGTTTGACCTGGACAGGCGGCCCCTATGGCTACACCTTC. Its protein is CASSLTWTGGPYGYTF.

The J gene is TRBJ1-2, the V gene TRBV6-5; D unclear. Trimming took off 4 bases at V and 2 bases at J, with 2 bases between the two ends. The CDR3 consists of 11 residues. Germline V lookup: CDR1 MNHEY, CDR2 SVGAGI. The CDR3 DNA is TGTGCCAGCAGTTCGAACTATGGCTACACCTTC. It codes for CASSSNYGYTF.

CDR3 nucleotide sequence: TGTGCCAGCAGCTTAGTACTAGCGGGGGGGACGTACCAAGAGACCCAGTACTTC. It encodes CASSLVLAGGTYQETQYF. J is TRBJ2-5 and V is TRBV7-2; 13 bases line up with TRBD2. Germline CDR1 is SGHTA and CDR2 is FQGNSA. V trimming: 1 base; J trimming: 0 bases; junction bases outside the gene matches: 5. CDR3 length equals 18 residues.

This clone was detected only a few times. V usage is TRBV6-6 and J usage is TRBJ1-1; no clear D gene. V shed 3 bases and J shed 2 bases, with 10 bases lying between them. Germline CDR1 is MNHNY and CDR2 is SVGAGI (reference sequence). This CDR3 spans 14 amino acids. The CDR3 is CASSYVPTNTEAFF. The CDR3 DNA reads TGTGCCAGCAGTTATGTGCCGACAAACACTGAAGCTTTCTTT.

This clone appeared a single time. J is TRBJ2-7 and V is TRBV15; TRBD1 might be the D (6 bases). Trimming pared 3 bases from V and 6 bases from J, leaving 15 bases between. This CDR3 spans 14 amino acids. Germline V lookup: CDR1 LNHNV, CDR2 YYDKDF (reference sequence). The CDR3 DNA reads as TGTGCCACCAGCAGTCGTACAGGGAGACCCGAGCAGTACTTC. Amino acid sequence: CATSSRTGRPEQYF.

The gene calls are TRBV4-3 and TRBJ2-2, with 15 bases fitting TRBD2. V gave up 5 bases and J gave up 5 bases; unmatched junction bases: 6. The CDR3 is 17 residues long. Germline CDR1 LGHNA, CDR2 YSLEER. CDR3 sequence reads: CASSVRTSGGGTGELFF. As DNA, the CDR3 is TGCGCCAGCAGCGTTCGGACTAGCGGGGGGGGGACCGGGGAGCTGTTTTTT.

The count of this clone is one. For the CDR3, the DNA is TGTGCCAGCAGTGAAGGGAACAGGGGGAGGGAGCAGTACTTC. Protein sequence: CASSEGNRGREQYF. This rearrangement joins TRBV2 to TRBJ2-7, with 8 positions matching TRBD1. This CDR3 contains 14 residues. The germline CDR1 and CDR2 sequences are SNHLY and FYNNEI. V lost 1 base to trimming and J lost 7 bases; unmatched junction nucleotides: 6.

This clone came up a few times. Here the CDR3 DNA reads TGTGCCAGCAGCCCCAGGACAGGGGGCTACGGTGAGCAGTTCTTC. Protein product: CASSPRTGGYGEQFF. The V and J genes are TRBV13 and TRBJ2-1; 11 nucleotides agree with TRBD1. Germline CDR1 is PRHDT and CDR2 is FYEKMQ (reference sequence). This CDR3 region has 15 residues. Losses at the gene ends were 5 bases for V and 9 bases for J; bases not matched to a gene: 9.

This clone showed up just a few times. The gene calls are TRBV4-3 and TRBJ1-2; a weak D match, TRBD1 (6 bases). The CDR3 runs to 15 residues. CDR1 is LGHNA and CDR2 is YSLEER in the germline V gene. V lost 0 bases to trimming and J lost 4 bases, with 12 bases between them. The CDR3 DNA reads as TGCGCCAGCAGCCAAGATGGGACATCTAGCTATGGCTACACCTTC. Protein product: CASSQDGTSSYGYTF.

This chain uses TRBV2 with TRBJ2-5; D unresolved. This CDR3 has 13 amino acids. Germline V lookup: CDR1 SNHLY, CDR2 FYNNEI. V gave up 7 bases and J gave up 1 base, with 10 bases separating them. The chain's CDR3 is CASTSVTQETQYF. The CDR3 DNA is TGTGCCAGCACTTCGGTTACCCAAGAGACCCAGTACTTC.

The J gene is TRBJ2-5, the V gene TRBV6-5, with 7 positions matching TRBD1. The closer fit of TRBJ2-7 to the DNA end suggests the J call may be wrong. This CDR3 has 12 residues. CDR1 and CDR2 (germline): MNHEY, SVGAGI. CDR3 region: CASRTGFYEQYF. CDR3 sequence (DNA): TGTGCCAGCCGGACAGGTTTCTACGAGCAGTACTTC.

CDR3: CASSVGTGAQEQFF. As DNA, the CDR3 is TGTGCCAGCAGTGTCGGGACAGGGGCTCAGGAGCAGTTCTTC. This chain links TRBV25-1 with TRBJ2-1; TRBD1 agrees at 10 bases. This CDR3 is built from 14 residues. The germline gives CDR1 MGHDK, CDR2 SYGVNS. V shed 4 bases, J shed 10 bases, and the junction held 7 bases outside the gene matches.

J is TRBJ2-6 and V is TRBV7-9, with D possibly matching TRBD2 (5 bases). Per the germline V gene, CDR1 is SEHNR and CDR2 is FQNEAQ (reference sequence). There are 13 residues in the CDR3. Here the CDR3 reads CAWEAAGANVLTF. Written as DNA, the CDR3 is TGTGCGTGGGAAGCGGCTGGGGCCAACGTCCTGACTTTC.

This chain connects TRBV4-3 to TRBJ1-1; a weak D match, TRBD1 (6 bases). The germline V and J ends were trimmed by 3 bases and 4 bases, with 15 bases remaining between them. The CDR3 is 15 residues long. From germline, CDR1 is LGHNA and CDR2 YSLEER. In DNA, the CDR3 is TGCGCCAGCAGCCAGGGTGGTGGGGGCGGCACTGAAGCTTTCTTT. This encodes CASSQGGGGGTEAFF.

J is TRBJ2-1 and V is TRBV7-2; perhaps TRBD2 as D (7 bases). The CDR3 spans 14 residues. The germline V gene encodes CDR1 SGHTA and CDR2 FQGNSA. The V end was cut by 0 bases, the J end by 7 bases, with 10 bases between. CDR3: CASSLAGGPNEQFF. CDR3 bases: TGTGCCAGCAGCTTAGCGGGGGGGCCTAATGAGCAGTTCTTC. Variable domain in full (rest from reference TRBV7-2 and TRBJ2-1): GAGVSQSPSNKVTEKGKDVELRCDPISGHTALYWYRQSLGQGLEFLIYFQGNSAPDKSGLPSDRFSAERTGGSVSTLTIQRTQQEDSAVYLCASSLAGGPNEQFFGPGTRLTVL.

CDR3 nucleotide sequence: TGCGCCAGCAGCCAAGATCAGGAACTTAACTATGGCTACACCTTC. It encodes CASSQDQELNYGYTF. The V call is TRBV4-1, the J call TRBJ1-2, with D uncertain. This CDR3 has 15 residues. CDR1 is MGHRA and CDR2 is YSYEKL in the germline V gene. V was trimmed by 0 bases and J by 1 base, leaving 9 bases between them.

The chain carries TRBV2 and TRBJ2-1; 7 nucleotides line up with TRBD1. With V trimmed by 6 bases and J by 5 bases, 7 bases remained unmatched. Germline V CDR1 and CDR2: SNHLY, FYNNEI. CDR3 size: 14 residues. CDR3 sequence (DNA): TGTGCCAGCAGAAAGGACAGGACAAACAATGAGCAGTTCTTC. Its protein product is CASRKDRTNNEQFF.

This clone appeared a few times. The chain employs TRBV6-5 and TRBJ1-6, with D unresolved. Trimming removed 4 bases at V and 6 bases at J, with 13 bases between. Germline V CDR1 and CDR2: MNHEY, SVGAGI. The CDR3 runs to 15 residues. The CDR3 coding sequence is TGTGCCAGCAGTTCCTCCTACGCACTTAATTCACCCCTCCACTTT. Amino acids: CASSSSYALNSPLHF.

This clone was detected a few times. The chain employs TRBV29-1 and TRBJ2-1; unclear D gene. The ends were cut back, 3 bases at V and 0 bases at J, with 6 bases in the middle. CDR1 and CDR2 from the germline V gene are SQVTM and ANQGSEA. This CDR3 is built from 13 residues. CDR3 loop: CSVDESSYNEQFF. In nucleotides, the CDR3 is TGCAGCGTTGACGAGAGCTCCTACAATGAGCAGTTCTTC.

The chain couples TRBV27 to TRBJ2-5, with a tentative D call TRBD2 (7 bases). Germline CDR1 MNHEY, CDR2 SMNVEV (reference sequence). The CDR3 sequence is 12 residues long. Trimming took off 8 bases at V and 4 bases at J, with 11 bases between the two ends. CDR3 region: CASGRGGETQYF. DNA for the CDR3: TGTGCCAGCGGGAGGGGGGGAGAGACCCAGTACTTC.

The chain has TRBV14 and TRBJ2-7, with D unclear. The CDR3 runs to 16 residues. Between the trimmed V and J ends, which lost 0 bases and 0 bases, there was a span of 12 bases. Germline CDR1 reads SGHDN; CDR2 reads FVKESK. CDR3 amino acids: CASSQEPRKSSYEQYF. The CDR3 region has the DNA TGTGCCAGCAGCCAAGAACCGCGCAAAAGCTCCTACGAGCAGTACTTC. Complete variable domain (other parts from reference TRBV14 and TRBJ2-7): EAGVTQFPSHSVIEKGQTVTLRCDPISGHDNLYWYRRVMGKEIKFLLHFVKESKQDESGMPNNRFLAERTGGTYSTLKVQPAELEDSGVYFCASSQEPRKSSYEQYFGPGTRLTVT.

This clone appeared a few times. This chain links TRBV7-2 with TRBJ2-5; 13 bases align to TRBD2. Germline assignment: CDR1 SGHTA and CDR2 FQGNSA. CDR3 length: 19 residues. Germline trimming cut 0 bases from V and 5 bases from J; bases unmatched to any gene: 12. CDR3 sequence (DNA): TGTGCCAGCAGCTTAGCGTCGACTAGCGGGGGGACGCTAGCGGAGACCCAGTACTTC. Protein: CASSLASTSGGTLAETQYF.

The chain is built from TRBV27 and TRBJ2-7; TRBD1 matches 10 bases. Losses at the gene ends were 5 bases for V and 2 bases for J; bases not matched to a gene: 6. The CDR3 is 15 residues long. Looked up from germline, CDR1 is MNHEY and CDR2 is SMNVEV (reference sequence). The CDR3 DNA reads TGTGCCAGCAGTCTTCTGGGGACAGGGGCCTACGAGCAGTACTTC. Its protein is CASSLLGTGAYEQYF.

V gene TRBV7-2 combines with J gene TRBJ1-2; TRBD1 aligns across 9 bases. There are 17 residues in the CDR3. Germline CDR1 is SGHTA and CDR2 is FQGNSA. Trimming cost V 0 bases and J 8 bases; bases outside gene matches: 13. CDR3 bases: TGTGCCAGCAGCTTAGCTGCCGCAACAGGGGGCGTAAGGGGCTACACCTTC. This translates into CASSLAAATGGVRGYTF.